These 30 T cell receptor beta chains were sequenced from one sample in a study of shared clonotypes between healthy human individuals. Sequencing used immunoSEQ multiplex PCR; TCRdb keeps in-frame clones, though not all of them. Here the sample spans 2 million to 2.5 million clones, approximately 95% being singletons. Sequencing was done on a sample of naive CD4+ T cells sorted from blood. Subset specified: CD45RA+ positively selected. Receptors were obtained from a man aged 18 to 29 in good health.

This clone appeared once. The chain uses TRBV5-1 and TRBJ2-7; 7 bases are a match to TRBD1. The germline CDR1 and CDR2 sequences are SGHRS and YFSETQ. Trimming at V came to 0 bases and at J to 2 bases, leaving 5 bases not matched to a gene. The CDR3 contains 15 residues. The chain's CDR3 is CASSLELGQAYEQYF. The CDR3 DNA sequence: TGCGCCAGCAGCTTGGAACTCGGACAGGCCTACGAGCAGTACTTC.

The chain carries TRBV5-1 and TRBJ2-7; D remains unclear. Trimming removed 5 bases from V and 2 bases from J, with 5 bases in between. The CDR3 consists of 11 residues. Germline V gene sequence: CDR1 SGHRS, CDR2 YFSETQ. CDR3 residues: CASSNTYEQYF. In DNA form, the CDR3 reads TGCGCCAGCAGTAACACCTACGAGCAGTACTTC.

V is TRBV5-1 and J is TRBJ2-1, with D possibly TRBD1 on 5 matching bases. V lost 0 bases to trimming and J lost 9 bases, with 13 bases between them. Germline V lookup: CDR1 SGHRS, CDR2 YFSETQ. CDR3 size: 14 residues. CDR3 protein: CASSLGLIDSEQFF. The CDR3 region has the DNA TGCGCCAGCAGCTTGGGACTCATTGACAGTGAGCAGTTCTTC.

The rearrangement joins TRBV5-1 to TRBJ1-4; D may be TRBD1 (6 bases). The germline V and J ends were trimmed by 2 bases and 5 bases, with 13 bases remaining between them. Germline CDR1 and CDR2: SGHRS and YFSETQ. The length of the CDR3 is 15 residues. CDR3 residues: CASSFRTAENEKLFF. CDR3 DNA sequence: TGCGCCAGCAGCTTCCGGACAGCCGAGAATGAAAAACTGTTTTTT.

The chain combines TRBV5-1 with TRBJ2-5; D is uncertain. CDR1 and CDR2 (germline): SGHRS, YFSETQ. The CDR3 length is 15 residues. Deletions cut 1 base from V and 1 base from J, with 11 bases between. This CDR3 reads CASSLILGFQETQYF. The CDR3 region has the DNA TGCGCCAGCAGCTTGATTCTGGGATTCCAAGAGACCCAGTACTTC.

A single count supports this clone. The chain couples TRBV2 to TRBJ2-1; D possibly corresponds to TRBD2 (5 bases). The germline gives CDR1 SNHLY, CDR2 FYNNEI. This CDR3 contains 16 residues. Trimming took 1 base from V and 0 from J, leaving 10 bases between them. The CDR3 DNA sequence: TGTGCCAGCAGTGAAGAACGGGGAAGCTCCTACAATGAGCAGTTCTTC. This translates into CASSEERGSSYNEQFF.

The rearrangement uses TRBV11-2 and TRBJ1-2; D remains ambiguous. The CDR3 is 13 amino acids. V was shortened by 1 base and J by 4 bases, with 7 bases between the two germline ends. The germline CDR1 and CDR2 sequences are SGHAT and FQNNGV. CDR3 amino acids: CASSLAGSYGYTF. CDR3 in DNA: TGTGCCAGCAGCTTAGCAGGTTCCTATGGCTACACCTTC.

This clone appeared once. This sequence joins TRBV5-4 and TRBJ2-7, with D unresolved. V was cut by 3 bases and J by 5 bases, with 6 bases left in between. Germline CDR1 SGHNT, CDR2 YYREEE (reference sequence). CDR3 length: 11 amino acids. Written as DNA, the CDR3 is TGTGCCAGCAGCTCTGGAAACGAGCAGTACTTC. Translation: CASSSGNEQYF.

V and J are TRBV18 and TRBJ1-6, with D possibly being TRBD1 (6 bases). The CDR3 spans 17 residues. Trimming took 6 bases from V and 5 from J, leaving 20 bases between them. The V gene's germline CDR1 is KGHSH and CDR2 LQKENI. This chain's CDR3 is CASSTTGGRPNNSPLHF. In nucleotides, the CDR3 is TGTGCCAGCTCTACCACGGGGGGCCGCCCGAATAATTCACCCCTCCACTTT.

This chain connects TRBV4-3 to TRBJ2-3; no clear D gene. V was trimmed by 6 bases and J by 7 bases, leaving 11 bases between them. Germline V CDR1 and CDR2: LGHNA, YSLEER. This CDR3 has 12 amino acids. CDR3: CASRDTYNTQYF. For the CDR3, the DNA is TGCGCCAGCAGAGATACATACAATACGCAGTATTTT.

This rearrangement joins TRBV5-5 to TRBJ2-7; 9 positions match TRBD1. With 4 bases clipped from V and 5 bases from J, the junction kept 10 bases outside the gene matches. CDR1 is SGHKS, CDR2 YYEKEE, per germline (reference sequence). This CDR3 comprises 15 residues. In nucleotides, the CDR3 is TGTGCCAGCAGCGGAACCGGGACAGGGATCGACGAGCAGTACTTC. Translation gives CASSGTGTGIDEQYF.

The V gene is TRBV28, the J gene TRBJ1-2, with a weak D call TRBD1 (5 bases). The V gene lost 10 bases and the J gene lost 1 base, with 16 bases spanning the gap. The CDR3 totals 14 residues. Germline-derived CDR1 and CDR2 are MDHEN and SYDVKM. Written as DNA, the CDR3 is TGTGCCACCGCCGGGGCAGCCTTTAACTATGGCTACACCTTC. Its protein product is CATAGAAFNYGYTF.

The chain combines TRBV18 with TRBJ2-2; D gene uncertain. The CDR3 is 17 residues long. Germline loops: CDR1 KGHSH, CDR2 LQKENI. V lost 2 bases and J 0 bases, leaving 13 bases between the germline ends. DNA of the CDR3: TGTGCCAGCTCACCAATCAGGAATCCACCGAACACCGGGGAGCTGTTTTTT. This gives the protein CASSPIRNPPNTGELFF.

V and J are TRBV28 and TRBJ2-3; TRBD1 matches 8 bases. The CDR3 is 16 amino acids. V lost 5 bases and J lost 2; bases outside the gene matches: 9. Germline V CDR1 and CDR2: MDHEN, SYDVKM. Here the CDR3 DNA reads TGTGCCAGCAGTCCTGGGACAGGTATGGTCACAGATACGCAGTATTTT. It translates to CASSPGTGMVTDTQYF. The full variable domain, completed using reference TRBV28 and TRBJ2-3, is DVKVTQSSRYLVKRTGEKVFLECVQDMDHENMFWYRQDPGLGLRLIYFSYDVKMKEKGDIPEGYSVSREKKERFSLILESASTNQTSMYLCASSPGTGMVTDTQYFGPGTRLTVL.

The rearrangement links TRBV6-5 to TRBJ2-3, with D perhaps TRBD1 (6 bases). Germline V lookup: CDR1 MNHEY, CDR2 SVGAGI. The germline V and J ends were trimmed by 6 bases and 6 bases, with 16 bases remaining between them. The length of the CDR3 is 14 residues. The CDR3: CASSPNRVSDTQYF. As DNA, the CDR3 is TGTGCCAGCAGCCCGAACAGGGTGAGCGATACGCAGTATTTT.

The V gene is TRBV6-6, the J gene TRBJ2-1; the match to TRBD2 covers 8 bases. The CDR3 covers 15 residues. The V segment lost 6 bases and the J segment 4 bases; nucleotides outside the gene matches: 8. CDR1 and CDR2 (germline): MNHNY, SVGAGI (reference sequence). CDR3 nucleotide sequence: TGTGCCAGCAGCTACAGCGGGGGTCGATACAATGAGCAGTTCTTC. Encoded protein: CASSYSGGRYNEQFF.

The chain links TRBV27 to TRBJ1-1; the match to TRBD1 covers 7 bases. With 3 bases clipped from V and 0 bases from J, the junction kept 7 bases outside the gene matches. This CDR3 spans 16 amino acids. Germline V lookup: CDR1 MNHEY, CDR2 SMNVEV (reference sequence). The CDR3 DNA is TGTGCCAGCAGTTTCAGGGGGTCTAAATTGAACACTGAAGCTTTCTTT. Translated: CASSFRGSKLNTEAFF.

V and J are TRBV2 and TRBJ2-2; the D gene is possibly TRBD1 (5 bases). The germline V gene has CDR1 SNHLY and CDR2 FYNNEI. The CDR3 runs 15 residues. V lost 8 bases and J 4 bases, leaving 17 bases between the germline ends. CDR3 DNA sequence: TGTGCCAGCTGGTCGAAGCAGGGTCCCACCGGGGAGCTGTTTTTT. Residues: CASWSKQGPTGELFF.

The chain couples TRBV5-1 to TRBJ1-6; D not certain. The CDR3 has 14 amino acids. CDR1 SGHRS and CDR2 YFSETQ come from the germline V gene. V lost 4 bases to trimming and J lost 10 bases, with 15 bases between them. CDR3 region: CASSPRPDLSPLHF. CDR3 coding DNA: TGCGCCAGCAGCCCCCGACCCGACCTCTCACCCCTCCACTTT.

The chain joins TRBV14 to TRBJ1-1; D possibly corresponds to TRBD1 (5 bases). Germline CDR1 is SGHDN and CDR2 is FVKESK. V was pared by 1 base and J by 5 bases, with 8 bases between. CDR3 length equals 13 residues. CDR3 in amino acids: CASSQARGTEAFF. CDR3 in DNA: TGTGCCAGCAGCCAAGCACGGGGGACTGAAGCTTTCTTT.

The rearrangement links TRBV5-8 to TRBJ1-5; TRBD1 aligns across 7 bases. V trimming: 3 bases; J trimming: 4 bases; junction bases outside the gene matches: 13. The CDR3 extends over 17 amino acids. From germline, CDR1 is SGHTS and CDR2 YDEGEE. The CDR3 nucleotides read TGTGCCAGCAGCTCAACGGGGAGGACAGGAGGGAATCAGCCCCAGCATTTT. Translated: CASSSTGRTGGNQPQHF.

The rearrangement uses TRBV5-1 and TRBJ2-7; D not certain. V lost 2 bases and J 1 base, leaving 22 bases between the germline ends. The germline gives CDR1 SGHRS, CDR2 YFSETQ. The CDR3 covers 18 residues. CDR3 nucleotide sequence: TGCGCCAGCAGCTTCCGGGCAGATCTTATGAGTAGATCCTACGAGCAGTACTTC. Its protein is CASSFRADLMSRSYEQYF.

V gene TRBV4-2 combines with J gene TRBJ2-7; 9 bases agree with TRBD2. V trimming: 1 base; J trimming: 0 bases; junction bases outside the gene matches: 10. CDR1 and CDR2 (germline): LGHNA, YNFKEQ. The CDR3 length is 18 residues. Here the CDR3 reads CASSQGGTSGRSSYEQYF. As DNA, the CDR3 is TGTGCCAGCAGCCAAGGAGGAACTAGCGGGCGCAGCTCCTACGAGCAGTACTTC.

This chain connects TRBV11-2 to TRBJ2-3; D is perhaps TRBD2 (6 bases). The CDR3 has 14 amino acids. V was pared by 4 bases and J by 2 bases, with 10 bases between. Germline V gene lookup returns CDR1 SGHAT and CDR2 FQNNGV. The DNA of the CDR3 is TGTGCCAGCAGCTCCCTAGCGACCACAGATACGCAGTATTTT. Its translation: CASSSLATTDTQYF.

This chain links TRBV5-1 with TRBJ2-7, with TRBD2 matching 7 bases. Germline V lookup: CDR1 SGHRS, CDR2 YFSETQ. V trimming: 4 bases; J trimming: 2 bases; junction bases outside the gene matches: 12. This CDR3 contains 16 residues. Written as DNA, the CDR3 is TGCGCCAGCAGCCCCAGTTCCGGGACTACCACCTACGAGCAGTACTTC. It translates to CASSPSSGTTTYEQYF.

V and J are TRBV28 and TRBJ2-2; D may be TRBD2 (6 bases). The germline V and J ends were trimmed by 3 bases and 5 bases, with 16 bases remaining between them. Germline CDR1 MDHEN, CDR2 SYDVKM. There are 16 residues in the CDR3. The CDR3 reads CASSLWGEDFTGELFF. Here the CDR3 DNA reads TGTGCCAGCAGTTTGTGGGGGGAGGATTTTACCGGGGAGCTGTTTTTT.

The rearrangement joins TRBV18 to TRBJ1-2; D gene ambiguous. Looked up from germline, CDR1 is KGHSH and CDR2 is LQKENI. The CDR3 runs 14 residues. Deletions cut 3 bases from V and 2 bases from J, with 10 bases between. In nucleotides, the CDR3 is TGTGCCAGCTCACCCCTACAGTCGAACTATGGCTACACCTTC. Amino acids: CASSPLQSNYGYTF.

The chain carries TRBV5-1 and TRBJ2-1, with D maybe TRBD2 (5 bases). The germline V and J ends were trimmed by 0 bases and 4 bases, with 11 bases remaining between them. This CDR3 is built from 15 residues. Germline V gene data show CDR1 as SGHRS and CDR2 as YFSETQ. In DNA form, the CDR3 reads TGCGCCAGCAGCTTGGAGGTGGGAGTTTACAATGAGCAGTTCTTC. Residues: CASSLEVGVYNEQFF.

The chain couples TRBV2 to TRBJ2-7, with a weak D call TRBD2 (6 bases). The CDR3 extends over 14 amino acids. Germline lookup yields CDR1 SNHLY and CDR2 FYNNEI. V was cut by 6 bases and J by 0 bases, with 12 bases left in between. For the CDR3, the DNA is TGTGCCAGCAGCCTCGGGGGTGGCTCCTACGAGCAGTACTTC. Protein sequence: CASSLGGGSYEQYF.

The CDR3 reads CASSLWGRDTEAFF. As DNA, the CDR3 is TGCGCCAGCAGCTTGTGGGGGCGGGACACTGAAGCTTTCTTT. V usage is TRBV5-1 and J usage is TRBJ1-1; TRBD1 might be the D (6 bases). Germline CDR1 is SGHRS and CDR2 is YFSETQ. The length of the CDR3 is 14 residues. Trimming cost V 1 base and J 3 bases, with 10 bases left between them. Full variable domain (rest looked up from reference TRBV5-1 and TRBJ1-1): KAGVTQTPRYLIKTRGQQVTLSCSPISGHRSVSWYQQTPGQGLQFLFEYFSETQRNKGNFPGRFSGRQFSNSRSEMNVSTLELGDSALYLCASSLWGRDTEAFFGQGTRLTVV.